Listed below are T cell receptor beta chains from one sample, sequenced in a study of blood T cell repertoires in COVID-19. The data were produced by immunoSEQ multiplex PCR, yet TCRdb's version contains in-frame clones alone and is incomplete. The sample has a few hundred thousand clones, roughly 88% seen once; the top ten hold roughly 14%. The sequenced sample consisted of PBMCs or T cells enriched from blood (not recorded which). The receptors derive from a woman aged 45-60 years with acute COVID-19. Both conserved end residues are trimmed from each CDR3. D genes are given only for firm matches.

v_call: TRBV6-2/TRBV6-3; d_call: TRBD1; j_call: TRBJ2-4; cdr3_aa: ASSYSLRDNRGRQVKNIQY
v_call: TRBV7-2; d_call: NA; j_call: TRBJ2-5; cdr3_aa: ASTQQTQGIQETQY
v_call: TRBV2; d_call: TRBD1; j_call: TRBJ2-5; cdr3_aa: ASLRQGARETQY
v_call: TRBV5-1; d_call: TRBD1; j_call: TRBJ2-7; cdr3_aa: ASSLAEGARVYEQY
v_call: TRBV18; d_call: TRBD1; j_call: TRBJ2-2; cdr3_aa: ASSKTGTGNTGELF
v_call: TRBV9; d_call: TRBD1; j_call: TRBJ1-6; cdr3_aa: ASSPGGPSSPLH
v_call: TRBV10-3; d_call: NA; j_call: TRBJ2-2; cdr3_aa: AISAPPQGTSLAGELF
v_call: TRBV30; d_call: TRBD2; j_call: TRBJ2-7; cdr3_aa: AWKTSGTYEQY
v_call: TRBV12-3/TRBV12-4; d_call: NA; j_call: TRBJ1-5; cdr3_aa: ASSLYGSKPQH
v_call: TRBV28; d_call: TRBD1; j_call: TRBJ2-7; cdr3_aa: ASRGGGTGTYEQY
v_call: TRBV30; d_call: TRBD1; j_call: TRBJ2-7; cdr3_aa: AWSRDRVSGATGSAQY
v_call: TRBV10-3; d_call: NA; j_call: TRBJ2-1; cdr3_aa: AISEQNNEQF
v_call: TRBV20-1; d_call: NA; j_call: TRBJ1-5; cdr3_aa: SASGQVGQPQH
v_call: TRBV11-2; d_call: NA; j_call: TRBJ1-1; cdr3_aa: ASSLVAGAF
v_call: TRBV7-2; d_call: NA; j_call: TRBJ2-1; cdr3_aa: ASSLIRTSHNEQF
v_call: TRBV7-6; d_call: NA; j_call: TRBJ1-1; cdr3_aa: ASSLQEVTEAF
v_call: TRBV19; d_call: NA; j_call: TRBJ2-6; cdr3_aa: ASRGPLDTLPGANVLT